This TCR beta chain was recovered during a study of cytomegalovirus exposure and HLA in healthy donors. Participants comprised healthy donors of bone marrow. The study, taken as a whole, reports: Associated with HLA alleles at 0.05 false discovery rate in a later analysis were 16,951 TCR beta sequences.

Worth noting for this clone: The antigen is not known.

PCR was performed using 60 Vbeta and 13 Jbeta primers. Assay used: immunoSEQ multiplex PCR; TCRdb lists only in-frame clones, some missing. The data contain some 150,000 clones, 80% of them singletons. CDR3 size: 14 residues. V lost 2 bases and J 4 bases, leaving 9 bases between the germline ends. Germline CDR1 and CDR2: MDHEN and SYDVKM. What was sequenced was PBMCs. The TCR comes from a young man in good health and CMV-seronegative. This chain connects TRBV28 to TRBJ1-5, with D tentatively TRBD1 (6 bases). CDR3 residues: CASSLRGANQPQHF. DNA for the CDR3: TGTGCCAGCAGTTTACGGGGGGCAAATCAGCCCCAGCATTTT. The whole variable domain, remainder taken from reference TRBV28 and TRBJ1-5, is DVKVTQSSRYLVKRTGEKVFLECVQDMDHENMFWYRQDPGLGLRLIYFSYDVKMKEKGDIPEGYSVSREKKERFSLILESASTNQTSMYLCASSLRGANQPQHFGDGTRLSIL.